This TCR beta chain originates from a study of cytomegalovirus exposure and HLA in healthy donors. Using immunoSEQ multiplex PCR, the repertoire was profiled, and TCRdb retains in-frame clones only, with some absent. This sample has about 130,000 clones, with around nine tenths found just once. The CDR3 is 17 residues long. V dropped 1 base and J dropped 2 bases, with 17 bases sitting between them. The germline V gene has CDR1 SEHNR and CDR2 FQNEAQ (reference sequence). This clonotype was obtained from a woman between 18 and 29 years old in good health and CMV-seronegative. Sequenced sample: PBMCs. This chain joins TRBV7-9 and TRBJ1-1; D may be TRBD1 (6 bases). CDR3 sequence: CASSLGNRARTNTEAFF. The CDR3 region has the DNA TGTGCCAGCAGCTTAGGAAACAGGGCCCGGACAAACACTGAAGCTTTCTTT.